This TCR beta chain comes out of a study of blood T cell repertoires in COVID-19. This CDR3 comprises 15 residues. V lost 5 bases and J lost 0; bases outside the gene matches: 4. Germline CDR1 and CDR2: SGHTA and FQGNSA. Libraries were prepared by immunoSEQ multiplex PCR; TCRdb keeps only in-frame clonotypes and omits some of them. This table holds 140,000 to 150,000 clones, approximately 88% found once. The sequencing sample was made of peripheral blood. The sequence was obtained from a man in his 60s with active or convalescent COVID-19. The V call is TRBV7-2, the J call TRBJ2-1, with TRBD1 identical over 7 bases. CDR3 coding DNA: TGTGCCAGCAGCCCATCAGGGGGCTCCTACAATGAGCAGTTCTTC. Protein product: CASSPSGGSYNEQFF.